This T cell receptor (beta chain) was captured by sequencing in a study of tumor-infiltrating lymphocytes in localized non-small cell lung cancer. This clone appeared a few times. This CDR3 is also generated by other DNA sequences in the sample. The CDR3 covers 12 residues. Germline CDR1 reads SGDLS; CDR2 reads YYNGEE. V gave up 4 bases and J gave up 0 bases, with 5 bases separating them. Clones were sequenced by immunoSEQ multiplex PCR, and TCRdb holds only the in-frame ones, with some missing. The sample contains about 3,000 clones, 50% to 55% of which appear only once. The sample consisted of uninvolved lung tissue not adjacent to the tumor. The receptor was derived from a human donor with non-small cell lung cancer. The gene calls are TRBV9 and TRBJ2-7; D unclear. CDR3 DNA: TGTGCCAGCAGCTCTCGCTCCTACGAGCAGTACTTC. Its translation: CASSSRSYEQYF.